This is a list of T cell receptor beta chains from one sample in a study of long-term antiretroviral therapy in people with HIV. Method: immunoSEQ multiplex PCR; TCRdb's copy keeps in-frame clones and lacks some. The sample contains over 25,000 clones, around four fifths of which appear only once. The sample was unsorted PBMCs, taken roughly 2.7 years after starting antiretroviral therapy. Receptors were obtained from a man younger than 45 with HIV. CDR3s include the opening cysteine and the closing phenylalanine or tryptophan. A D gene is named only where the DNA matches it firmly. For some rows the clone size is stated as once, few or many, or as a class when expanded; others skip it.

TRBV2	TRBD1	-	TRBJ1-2	CASQGSGGTNYGYTF	TGTGCCAGCCAAGGCTCAGGGGGCACTAACTATGGCTACACCTTC
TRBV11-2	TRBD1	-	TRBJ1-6	CASSLGQGNSPLHF	TGTGCCAGCAGCTTAGGACAGGGTAATTCACCCCTCCACTTT
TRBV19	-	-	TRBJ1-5	CASREQGNQPQHF	TGTGCCAGTAGGGAACAGGGTAATCAGCCCCAGCATTTT
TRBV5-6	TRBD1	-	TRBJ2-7	CASRPGQHVYEQYF	TGTGCCAGCCGCCCGGGACAGCATGTTTACGAGCAGTACTTC
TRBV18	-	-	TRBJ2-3	CASSPDGPTDTQYF	TGTGCCAGCTCACCAGACGGTCCCACAGATACGCAGTATTTT
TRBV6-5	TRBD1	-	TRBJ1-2	CASSSADRVWGYTF	TGTGCCAGCAGTTCCGCGGACAGGGTTTGGGGCTACACCTTC
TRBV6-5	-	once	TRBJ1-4	CASSLVRGANEKLFF	TGTGCCAGCAGTTTGGTTAGGGGAGCTAATGAAAAACTGTTTTTT
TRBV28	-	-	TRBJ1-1	CASSLSLIGVNTEAFF	TGTGCCAGCAGTTTATCCCTCATAGGGGTGAACACTGAAGCTTTCTTT
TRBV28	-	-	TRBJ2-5	CASSLSETQYF	TGTGCCAGCAGTTTATCAGAGACCCAGTACTTC
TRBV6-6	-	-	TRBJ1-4	CASRKGESTNEKLFF	TGTGCCAGCCGTAAGGGGGAATCGACTAATGAAAAACTGTTTTTT
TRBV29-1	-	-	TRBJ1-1	CSVRHGGNTEAFF	TGCAGCGTTCGACACGGGGGGAACACTGAAGCTTTCTTT
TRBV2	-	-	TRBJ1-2	CASSEAEDGYTF	TGTGCCAGCAGTGAGGCGGAGGACGGCTACACCTTC
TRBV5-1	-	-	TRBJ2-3	CASSLGLTTATDTQYF	TGCGCCAGCAGCTTGGGACTTACCACGGCCACAGATACGCAGTATTTT
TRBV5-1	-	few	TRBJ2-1	CASSLWMANEQFF	TGCGCCAGCAGCTTGTGGATGGCCAATGAGCAGTTCTTC
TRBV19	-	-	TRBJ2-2	CATHREGGAGELFF	TGTGCCACGCACAGGGAAGGAGGGGCCGGGGAGCTGTTTTTT